This entry concerns a single T cell receptor beta chain. Its antigen is as yet unknown. Assay runs were performed at deep level. Profiling relied on immunoSEQ multiplex PCR, and the TCRdb table lists in-frame clones only, not all of them. Among fewer than 850,000 clones listed, about 92% were seen once. This sample was included in a study of shared clonotypes between healthy human individuals. General observations from the study: About 5% of naive CD4 clonotypes were shared across several donors. Exclusively blood specimens were collected; tissue repertoires likely differ.

None of the donors, who were healthy HIV-negative adults, had recently had acute infections or vaccinations. The receptor's source is a man aged 18 to 30 in good health. Some clones in this sample may be carry-over from other donors' samples. Sequencing was done on a sample of memory CD8+ T cells from PBMCs. Stated subset: CD45RO+ cells pooled with CCR7-negative TemRA cells.

CDR3 region: CASSESKGGKAEAFF. CDR3 nucleotides: TGTGCCAGCAGTGAATCAAAGGGGGGGAAGGCTGAAGCTTTCTTT. The genes are TRBV6-1 and TRBJ1-1, with D possibly matching TRBD1 (6 bases). Trimming removed 2 bases at V and 6 bases at J, with 16 bases between. CDR1 MNHNS and CDR2 SASEGT come from the germline V gene. This CDR3 spans 15 amino acids.